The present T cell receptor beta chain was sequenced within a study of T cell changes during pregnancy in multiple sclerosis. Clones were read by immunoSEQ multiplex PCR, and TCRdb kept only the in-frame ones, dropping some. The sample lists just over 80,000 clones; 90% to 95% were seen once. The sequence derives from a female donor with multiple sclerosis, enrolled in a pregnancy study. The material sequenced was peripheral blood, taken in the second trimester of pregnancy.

CDR3 loop: CASSQDRGHQPQHF. For the CDR3, the DNA is TGCGCCAGCAGCCAGGACAGGGGGCATCAGCCCCAGCATTTT. The rearrangement links TRBV4-1 to TRBJ1-5; 11 positions agree with TRBD1. The CDR3 covers 14 residues. CDR1 MGHRA and CDR2 YSYEKL come from the germline V gene. The V segment lost 3 bases and the J segment 5 bases; nucleotides outside the gene matches: 0.